Presented here are 7 T cell receptor beta chains from one specimen sequenced in a study of STAT5B mutations in CD4+ large granular lymphocyte leukemia. Sequencing used immunoSEQ multiplex PCR; TCRdb keeps in-frame clones, though not all of them. The table includes under 40,000 clones, 71% detected once. Sequencing used CD4+ T cells from blood buffy coats. These receptors were collected from a human donor in good health.

The chain uses TRBV5-6 and TRBJ1-3; TRBD1 matches 7 bases. V shed 4 bases and J 2 bases; nucleotides not matched to a gene: 6. The CDR3 sequence is 15 residues long. The germline CDR1 and CDR2 sequences are SGHDT and YYEEEE. CDR3 coding DNA: TGTGCCAGCAGCGCCCCTGGACAGGCTGGAAACACCATATATTTT. This gives the protein CASSAPGQAGNTIYF.

The chain carries TRBV6-1 and TRBJ2-1, with D tentatively TRBD1 (5 bases). With 6 bases removed from V and 10 bases from J, the gap between germline ends came to 16 bases. This CDR3 is 13 amino acids long. Germline CDR1 and CDR2: MNHNS and SASEGT. Here the CDR3 reads CASRETGAGEQFF. The CDR3 DNA sequence: TGTGCCAGCAGAGAAACTGGGGCCGGCGAGCAGTTCTTC.

The chain has TRBV28 and TRBJ1-2; a weak D match, TRBD1 (5 bases). The CDR3 extends over 12 amino acids. V was pared by 3 bases and J by 8 bases, with 10 bases between. Germline assignment: CDR1 MDHEN and CDR2 SYDVKM. The DNA for the CDR3 is TGTGCCAGCAGTTTGAATCAGGGCGGCTACACCTTC. Its protein is CASSLNQGGYTF.

V is TRBV5-4 and J is TRBJ1-3; D is possibly TRBD1 (5 bases). Trimming cost V 0 bases and J 2 bases, with 9 bases left between them. The CDR3 is 15 residues long. Germline CDR1 reads SGHNT; CDR2 reads YYREEE (reference sequence). The CDR3 nucleotides are TGTGCCAGCAGCTTGGGACAGCCCACTGGAAACACCATATATTTT. It is translated as CASSLGQPTGNTIYF.

The rearrangement links TRBV7-8 to TRBJ1-1; D is undetermined. This CDR3 has 14 residues. Trimming cost V 5 bases and J 3 bases, with 13 bases left between them. CDR1 and CDR2 from the germline V gene are SGHVS and FQNEAQ. The CDR3 sequence is CASSGYNIDTEAFF. Written as DNA, the CDR3 is TGTGCCAGCAGCGGGTATAACATCGACACTGAAGCTTTCTTT.

The chain employs TRBV7-9 and TRBJ1-2; possible D gene TRBD1, 5 bases. In germline, CDR1 is SEHNR, CDR2 FQNEAQ (reference sequence). Trimming cost V 1 base and J 3 bases, with 9 bases left between them. The CDR3 contains 14 residues. The CDR3 loop reads CASSLDTGDYGYTF. The CDR3 bases are TGTGCCAGCAGCTTAGACACAGGTGACTATGGCTACACCTTC. The whole variable domain, filled in from reference TRBV7-9 and TRBJ1-2, reads DTGVSQNPRHKITKRGQNVTFRCDPISEHNRLYWYRQTLGQGPEFLTYFQNEAQLEKSRLLSDRFSAERPKGSFSTLEIQRTEQGDSAMYLCASSLDTGDYGYTFGSGTRLTVV.

The sample holds a few counts of this clone. This CDR3 is CASADISNQPQHF. CDR3 bases: TGTGCCAGTGCGGACATTAGCAATCAGCCCCAGCATTTT. The chain recombines TRBV19 with TRBJ1-5; D is possibly TRBD1 (5 bases). This CDR3 is 13 amino acids long. V lost 8 bases and J lost 0, with 8 bases in between. Germline assignment: CDR1 LNHDA and CDR2 SQIVND (reference sequence).